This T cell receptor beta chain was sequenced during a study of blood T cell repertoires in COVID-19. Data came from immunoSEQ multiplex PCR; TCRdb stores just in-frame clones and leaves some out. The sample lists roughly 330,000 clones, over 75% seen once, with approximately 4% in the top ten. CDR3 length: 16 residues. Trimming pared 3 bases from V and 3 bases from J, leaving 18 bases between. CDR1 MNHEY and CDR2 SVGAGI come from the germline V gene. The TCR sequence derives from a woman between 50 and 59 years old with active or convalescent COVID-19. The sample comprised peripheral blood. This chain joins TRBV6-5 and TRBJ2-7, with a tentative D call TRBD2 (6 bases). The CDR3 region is CASSYLTPLGGYEQYF. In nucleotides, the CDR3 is TGTGCCAGCAGTTATTTGACTCCGCTGGGGGGCTACGAGCAGTACTTC.